A single sample is the source of the 10 T cell receptor beta chains below, sequenced in a study of blood T cells in healthy people across ages. A second PCR, run for roughly 7 to 11 cycles, used a sample-barcoded 5' primer plus a J-beta primer mix. A single record per CDR3 protein comes from TCRdb applying MiXCR to the 5' RACE reads. The sample consists of some 710,000 distinct CDR3 sequences, around half of them appearing once. Specimen: blood. These TCRs come from a man older than 75 in good health.

The chain uses TRBV15 and TRBJ2-3; either TRBD1 or TRBD2 may fit D (6 bases each). This CDR3 is 17 amino acids long. Germline CDR1 and CDR2: LNHNV and YYDKDF (reference sequence). V was shortened by 0 bases and J by 0 bases, with 13 bases between the two germline ends. CDR3 coding DNA: TGTGCCACCAGCAGAGATTTCCGGGGGCCTAGCACAGATACGCAGTATTTT. This sequence encodes CATSRDFRGPSTDTQYF.

About this clonotype: A read error is possible here, since a much larger clone lies one base away. The chain is built from TRBV5-1 and TRBJ2-4; 7 positions agree with TRBD2. The J call is doubtful: the DNA matches TRBJ2-7 better. CDR1 is SGHRS, CDR2 YFSETQ, per germline. This CDR3 spans 14 amino acids. As DNA, the CDR3 is TGCGCCAGCAGTCTCGAGGGAGGGTTGCACGAGCAGTACTTC. It is translated as CASSLEGGLHEQYF.

This clonotype was picked up one time. The gene calls are TRBV7-2 and TRBJ2-1; TRBD2 might be the D (6 bases). There are 16 residues in the CDR3. Germline lookup yields CDR1 SGHTA and CDR2 FQGNSA. Trimming removed 5 bases at V and 6 bases at J, with 20 bases between. DNA of the CDR3: TGTGCCAGCAGCCCGCCGGGGCGCGTGGGGGGCAATGAGCAGTTCTTC. Translating gives CASSPPGRVGGNEQFF.

The chain joins TRBV18 to TRBJ2-5; possibly TRBD1 for D (5 bases). The germline gives CDR1 KGHSH, CDR2 LQKENI. This CDR3 spans 14 amino acids. The V gene lost 6 bases and the J gene lost 4 bases, with 15 bases spanning the gap. DNA of the CDR3: TGTGCCAGCTCCCCAACACAGGCGGCAGAGACCCAGTACTTC. It translates to CASSPTQAAETQYF.

This clonotype was counted a few times. The chain carries TRBV28 and TRBJ1-5; no clear D gene. V was shortened by 3 bases and J by 5 bases, with 11 bases between the two germline ends. This CDR3 is 14 amino acids long. Germline CDR1 MDHEN, CDR2 SYDVKM. The CDR3 DNA reads TGTGCCAGCAGTTTGGAGCAGAGCTATCAGCCCCAGCATTTT. This codes for CASSLEQSYQPQHF.

This clonotype was seen repeatedly, ten times or more. The rearrangement joins TRBV12-3 or TRBV12-4 to TRBJ2-5; 7 bases are shared with TRBD2. With V trimmed by 4 bases and J by 1 base, 3 bases remained unmatched. CDR3 length: 14 residues. CDR3 protein: CASSSGGSQETQYF. The CDR3 DNA reads as TGTGCCAGCAGTTCCGGGGGGAGCCAAGAGACCCAGTACTTC.

In its sample, this clonotype was seen many times. The chain combines TRBV6-2 or TRBV6-3 with TRBJ2-7, with 13 bases identical to TRBD2. J was trimmed by 3 bases and V by 2 bases; bases with no gene match: 4. CDR1 is MNHEY and CDR2 is SVGEGT in the germline V gene. The CDR3 contains 16 residues. As DNA, the CDR3 is TGTGCCAGCAGTTACGGGACTAGCGGGATCAACTACGAGCAGTACTTC. Its translation: CASSYGTSGINYEQYF.

CDR3 in amino acids: CASSLRQLGETQYF. The CDR3 DNA follows: TGCGCCAGCAGCCTGAGACAACTAGGAGAGACCCAGTACTTC. The rearrangement links TRBV5-1 to TRBJ2-5; D may be TRBD2 (5 bases). CDR1 and CDR2 from the germline V gene are SGHRS and YFSETQ. The CDR3 totals 14 residues. V lost 4 bases, J lost 4 bases, and 14 bases lay in between.

The chain carries TRBV28 and TRBJ2-3, with D unclear. The CDR3 is 15 amino acids. Trimming cost V 2 bases and J 0 bases, with 9 bases left between them. The germline V gene has CDR1 MDHEN and CDR2 SYDVKM. The DNA for the CDR3 is TGTGCCAGCAGTTTAAGGCCACCTAGCACAGATACGCAGTATTTT. Its protein is CASSLRPPSTDTQYF.

This chain joins TRBV25-1 and TRBJ2-1; 8 positions match TRBD1. Trimming cost V 11 bases and J 6 bases; bases outside gene matches: 12. This CDR3 has 14 residues. The germline gives CDR1 MGHDK, CDR2 SYGVNS. CDR3 residues: CASSWAGQVNEQFF. The CDR3 bases are TGTGCCTCTAGTTGGGCGGGACAGGTCAATGAGCAGTTCTTC.